This section outlines one T cell receptor (beta chain) sequence together with its context. TCRdb reprocessed the 5' RACE reads, with one entry per CDR3 protein and no DNA. The sample has 120,000 to 150,000 distinct CDR3 sequences. The data derive from a study of T cells expressing NK-cell markers. Sequenced sample: blood T cells: a sorted CD56 or NKG2C T cell subset, CD4+ or CD8+ T cells, or bulk PBMC T cells (not recorded which). This sequence originates from a man between 18 and 35 years old in good health.

The CDR3 protein is CASSFPGQQISYEQYF. This sequence joins TRBV7-9 and TRBJ2-7; TCRdb outputs TRBD1, but without DNA this stays unchecked. The CDR3 is 16 amino acids. Germline assignment: CDR1 SEHNR and CDR2 FQNEAQ (reference sequence).